This TCR beta chain emerged from a study of Ad26.COV2.S vaccination and SARS-CoV-2 variants. Study results and caveats: In TCR breadth and depth analyses, total T cell responses may have been underestimated. Similar non-spike TCR breadth was seen in vaccine and placebo recipients. Post-vaccination breadth of spike-specific CD8+ and CD4+ T cell responses was reportedly substantial.

The data were produced by immunoSEQ multiplex PCR, yet TCRdb's version contains in-frame clones alone and is incomplete. The top ten hold 5% to 6.5% of the sample, which has 150,000 to 200,000 clones, roughly 89% seen once. Notes on this clone: The antigen is unknown.

This sequence originates from a human donor who had recovered from COVID-19. The sequencing here drew on peripheral blood, taken after recovery from COVID-19.

CDR3 sequence (DNA): TGTGCCAGCAGCTCGGGACAGGGTTTACGCGAGCAGTACTTC. The encoded protein is CASSSGQGLREQYF. The J gene is TRBJ2-7, the V gene TRBV11-3; 9 bases match TRBD1. This CDR3 has 14 amino acids. Per germline, CDR1 SGHNT and CDR2 YENEEA. Trimming cost V 4 bases and J 6 bases; bases outside gene matches: 7. The complete variable domain, with remaining parts taken from reference TRBV11-3 and TRBJ2-7, reads EAGVVQSPRYKIIEKKQPVAFWCNPISGHNTLYWYLQNLGQGPELLIRYENEEAVDDSQLPKDRFSAERLKGVDSTLKIQPAELGDSAVYLCASSSGQGLREQYFGPGTRLTVT.